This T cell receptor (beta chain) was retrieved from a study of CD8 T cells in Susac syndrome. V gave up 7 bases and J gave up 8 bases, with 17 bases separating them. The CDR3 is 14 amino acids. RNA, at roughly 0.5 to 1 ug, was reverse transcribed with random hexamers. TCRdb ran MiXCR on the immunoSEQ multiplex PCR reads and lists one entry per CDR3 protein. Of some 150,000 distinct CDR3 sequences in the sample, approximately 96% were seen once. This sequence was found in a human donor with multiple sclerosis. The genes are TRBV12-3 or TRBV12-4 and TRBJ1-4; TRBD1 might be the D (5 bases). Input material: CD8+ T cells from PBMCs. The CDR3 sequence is CASTGGTNVEKLFF. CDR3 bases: TGTGCCAGCACCGGGGGTACTAATGTGGAAAAACTGTTTTTT.